This TCR beta chain is drawn from a study of CD4 T cells in relation to SARS-CoV-2 and coronaviruses. Assay: immunoSEQ multiplex PCR; the TCRdb copy retains only in-frame clones and omits some. In the table there are 50,000 to 65,000 clones, 90% to 95% of which are singletons. This CDR3 is built from 14 residues. Deletions cut 3 bases from V and 0 bases from J, with 8 bases between. Per the germline V gene, CDR1 is GTSNPN and CDR2 is SVGIG (reference sequence). The receptor was derived from an adult with COVID-19. The specimen sequenced was naive CD4+ T cells from PBMCs. The sample's subset: naive CD4+ T cells isolated by negative enrichment. The V call is TRBV30, the J call TRBJ2-2; unclear D gene. CDR3 DNA: TGTGCCTGGAGAGGCCAGCCGAACACCGGGGAGCTGTTTTTT. Its protein product is CAWRGQPNTGELFF.